This T cell receptor (beta chain) was captured by sequencing in a study of blood T cell repertoires in COVID-19. Study-wide context: Some COVID-19 samples were acute and others convalescent; all came from the United States, Italy and Spain. The analysed material was cDNA or gDNA that came from T cells, B-cell-depleted T cells, or PBMCs.

Authors' analysis steps: Reference gene primer amplification yielded estimated nucleated cell counts. Here immunoSEQ multiplex PCR was the method, and the copy in TCRdb shows in-frame clones only, minus some. That table supplies the V and J calls and clone size; D and trimming were determined from the DNA. The sample carries approximately 120,000 clones, roughly 90% recorded once. V lost 5 bases and J 2 bases, leaving 6 bases between the germline ends. This CDR3 has 13 residues. Per germline, CDR1 LNHDA and CDR2 SQIVND (reference sequence). The receptor was isolated from a woman of 80 years or more with acute or convalescent COVID-19. The sample taken for sequencing was peripheral blood. This chain joins TRBV19 and TRBJ2-2; the D gene is possibly TRBD2 (5 bases). CDR3: CASSRLNTGELFF. The DNA of the CDR3 is TGTGCCAGTAGTCGACTAAACACCGGGGAGCTGTTTTTT. Drawing the rest from reference TRBV19 and TRBJ2-2, the complete variable domain is DGGITQSPKYLFRKEGQNVTLSCEQNLNHDAMYWYRQDPGQGLRLIYYSQIVNDFQKGDIAEGYSVSREKKESFPLTVTSAQKNPTAFYLCASSRLNTGELFFGEGSRLTVL.